This T cell receptor (beta chain) was recorded in a study of blood T cells in healthy people across ages. Next came a second PCR, run for roughly 6 to 11 cycles, which used a sample-barcoded 5' primer along with a J-beta primer mix. Carrying 12 random nucleotides, a template-switch adaptor labeled each individual cDNA molecule. A single record per CDR3 protein comes from TCRdb applying MiXCR to the 5' RACE reads. The table lists 1.6 million or so distinct CDR3 sequences, roughly a third of them singletons, with 11% in the top ten. Isolated PBMCs totaled at least 6.5 million in each sample. V trimming: 3 bases; J trimming: 0 bases; junction bases outside the gene matches: 5. The germline CDR1 and CDR2 sequences are WSHSY and SAAADI. The CDR3 covers 17 residues.

The receptor comes from a woman aged 25 to 45 in good health. The gene calls are TRBV10-2 and TRBJ2-1, with 10 bases that match TRBD2. Sequencing was carried out using blood. The CDR3 bases are TGCGCCAGCAGTGAAACTAGCGGGATCGGCTCCTACAATGAGCAGTTCTTC. Its translation: CASSETSGIGSYNEQFF.